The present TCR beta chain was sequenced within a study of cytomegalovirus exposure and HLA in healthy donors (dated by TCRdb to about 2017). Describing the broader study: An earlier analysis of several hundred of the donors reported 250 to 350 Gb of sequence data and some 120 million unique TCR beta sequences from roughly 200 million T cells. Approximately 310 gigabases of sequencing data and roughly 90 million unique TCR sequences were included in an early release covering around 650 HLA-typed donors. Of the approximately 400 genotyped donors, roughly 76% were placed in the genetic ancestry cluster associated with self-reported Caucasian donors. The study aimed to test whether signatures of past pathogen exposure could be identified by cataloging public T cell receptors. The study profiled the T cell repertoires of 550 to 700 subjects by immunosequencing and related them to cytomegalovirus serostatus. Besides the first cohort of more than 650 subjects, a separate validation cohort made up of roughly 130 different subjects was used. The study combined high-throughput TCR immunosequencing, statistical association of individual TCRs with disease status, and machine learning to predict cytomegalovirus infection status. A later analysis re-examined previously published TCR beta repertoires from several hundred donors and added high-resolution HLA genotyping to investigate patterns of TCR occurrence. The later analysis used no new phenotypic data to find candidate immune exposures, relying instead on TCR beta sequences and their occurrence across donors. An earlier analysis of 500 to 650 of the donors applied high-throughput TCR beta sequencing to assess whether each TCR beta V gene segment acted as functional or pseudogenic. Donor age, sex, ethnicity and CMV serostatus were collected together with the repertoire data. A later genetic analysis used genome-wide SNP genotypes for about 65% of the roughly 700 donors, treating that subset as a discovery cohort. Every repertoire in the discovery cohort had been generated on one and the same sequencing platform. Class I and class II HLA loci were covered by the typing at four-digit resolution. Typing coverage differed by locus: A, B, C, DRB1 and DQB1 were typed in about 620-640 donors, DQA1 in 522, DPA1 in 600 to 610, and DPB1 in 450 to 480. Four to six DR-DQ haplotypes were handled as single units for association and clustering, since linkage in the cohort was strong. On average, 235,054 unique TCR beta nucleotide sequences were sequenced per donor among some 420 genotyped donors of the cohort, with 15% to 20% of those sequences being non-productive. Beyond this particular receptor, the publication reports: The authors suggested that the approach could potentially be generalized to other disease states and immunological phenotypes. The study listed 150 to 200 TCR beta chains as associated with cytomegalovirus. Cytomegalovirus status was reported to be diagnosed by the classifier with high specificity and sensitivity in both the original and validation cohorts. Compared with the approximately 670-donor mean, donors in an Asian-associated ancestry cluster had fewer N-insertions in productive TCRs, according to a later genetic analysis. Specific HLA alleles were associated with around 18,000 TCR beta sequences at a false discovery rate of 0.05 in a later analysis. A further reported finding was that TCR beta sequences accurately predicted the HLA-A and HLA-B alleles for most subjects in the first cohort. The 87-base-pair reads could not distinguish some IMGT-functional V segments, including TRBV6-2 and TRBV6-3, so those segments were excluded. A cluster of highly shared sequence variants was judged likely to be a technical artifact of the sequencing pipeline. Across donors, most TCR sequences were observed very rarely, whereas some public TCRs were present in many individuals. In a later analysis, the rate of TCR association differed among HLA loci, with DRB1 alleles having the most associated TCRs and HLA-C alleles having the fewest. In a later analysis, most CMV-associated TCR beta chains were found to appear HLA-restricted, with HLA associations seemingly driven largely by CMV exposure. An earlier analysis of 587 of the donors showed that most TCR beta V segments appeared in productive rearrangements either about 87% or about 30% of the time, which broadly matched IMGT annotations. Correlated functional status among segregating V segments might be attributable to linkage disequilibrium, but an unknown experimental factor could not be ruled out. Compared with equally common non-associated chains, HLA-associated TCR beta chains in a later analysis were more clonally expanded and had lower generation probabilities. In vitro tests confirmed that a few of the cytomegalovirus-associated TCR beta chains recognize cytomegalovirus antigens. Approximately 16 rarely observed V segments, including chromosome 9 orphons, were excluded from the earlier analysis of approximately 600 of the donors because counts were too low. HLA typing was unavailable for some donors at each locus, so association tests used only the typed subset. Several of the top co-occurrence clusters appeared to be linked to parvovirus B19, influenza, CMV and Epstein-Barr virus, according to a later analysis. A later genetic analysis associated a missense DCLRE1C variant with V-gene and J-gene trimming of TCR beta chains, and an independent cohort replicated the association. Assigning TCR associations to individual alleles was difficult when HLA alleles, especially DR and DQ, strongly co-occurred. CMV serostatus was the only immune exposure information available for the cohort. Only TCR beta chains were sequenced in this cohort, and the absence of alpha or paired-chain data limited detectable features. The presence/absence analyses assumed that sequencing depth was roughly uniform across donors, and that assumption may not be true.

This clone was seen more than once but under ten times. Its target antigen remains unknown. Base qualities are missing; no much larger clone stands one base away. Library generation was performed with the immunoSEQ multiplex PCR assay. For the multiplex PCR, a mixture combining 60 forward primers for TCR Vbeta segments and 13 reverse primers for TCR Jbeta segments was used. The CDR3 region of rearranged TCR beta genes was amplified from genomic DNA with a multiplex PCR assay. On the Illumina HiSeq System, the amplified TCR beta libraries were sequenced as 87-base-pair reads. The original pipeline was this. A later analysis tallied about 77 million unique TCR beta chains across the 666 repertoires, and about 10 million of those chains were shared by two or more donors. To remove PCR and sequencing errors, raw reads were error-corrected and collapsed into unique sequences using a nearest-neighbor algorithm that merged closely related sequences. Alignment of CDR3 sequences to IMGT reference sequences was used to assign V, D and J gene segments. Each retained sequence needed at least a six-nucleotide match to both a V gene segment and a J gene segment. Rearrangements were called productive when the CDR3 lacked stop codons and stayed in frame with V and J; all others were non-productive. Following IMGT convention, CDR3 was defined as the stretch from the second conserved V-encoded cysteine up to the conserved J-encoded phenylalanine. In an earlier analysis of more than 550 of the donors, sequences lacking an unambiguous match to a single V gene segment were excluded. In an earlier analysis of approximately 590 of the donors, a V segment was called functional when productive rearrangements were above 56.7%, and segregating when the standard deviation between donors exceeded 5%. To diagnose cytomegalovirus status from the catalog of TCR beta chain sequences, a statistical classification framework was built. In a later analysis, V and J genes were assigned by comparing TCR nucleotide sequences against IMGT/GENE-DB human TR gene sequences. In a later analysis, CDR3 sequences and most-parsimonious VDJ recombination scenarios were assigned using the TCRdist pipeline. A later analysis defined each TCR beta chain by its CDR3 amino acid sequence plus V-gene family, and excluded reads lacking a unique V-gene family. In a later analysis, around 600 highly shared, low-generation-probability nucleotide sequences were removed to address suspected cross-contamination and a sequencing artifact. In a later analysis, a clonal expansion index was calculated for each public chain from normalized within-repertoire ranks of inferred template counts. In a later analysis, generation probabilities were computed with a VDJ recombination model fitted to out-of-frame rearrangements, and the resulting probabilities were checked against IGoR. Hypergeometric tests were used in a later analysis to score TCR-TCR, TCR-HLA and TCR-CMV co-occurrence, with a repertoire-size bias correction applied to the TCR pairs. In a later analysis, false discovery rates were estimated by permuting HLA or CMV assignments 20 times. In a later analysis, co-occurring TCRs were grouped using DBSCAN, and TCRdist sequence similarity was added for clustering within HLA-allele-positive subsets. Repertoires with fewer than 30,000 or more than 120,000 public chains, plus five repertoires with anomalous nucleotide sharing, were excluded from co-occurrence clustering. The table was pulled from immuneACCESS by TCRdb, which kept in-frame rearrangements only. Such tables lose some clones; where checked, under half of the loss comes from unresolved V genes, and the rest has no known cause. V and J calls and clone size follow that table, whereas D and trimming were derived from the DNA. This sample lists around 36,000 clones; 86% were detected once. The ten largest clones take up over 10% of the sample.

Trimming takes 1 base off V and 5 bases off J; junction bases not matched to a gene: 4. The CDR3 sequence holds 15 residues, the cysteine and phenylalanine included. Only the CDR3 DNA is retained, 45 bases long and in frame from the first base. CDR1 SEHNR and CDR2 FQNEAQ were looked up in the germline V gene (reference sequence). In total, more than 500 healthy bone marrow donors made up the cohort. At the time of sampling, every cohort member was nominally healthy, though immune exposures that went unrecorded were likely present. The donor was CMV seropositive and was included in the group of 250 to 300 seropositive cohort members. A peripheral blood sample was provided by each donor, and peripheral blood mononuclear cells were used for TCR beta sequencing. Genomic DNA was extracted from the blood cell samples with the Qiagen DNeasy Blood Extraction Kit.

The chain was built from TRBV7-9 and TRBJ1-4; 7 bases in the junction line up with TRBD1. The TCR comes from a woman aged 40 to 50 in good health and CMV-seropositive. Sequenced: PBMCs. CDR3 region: CASSLGDSRNEKLFF. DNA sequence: TGTGCCAGCAGCTTAGGGGACAGTAGAAATGAAAAACTGTTTTTT. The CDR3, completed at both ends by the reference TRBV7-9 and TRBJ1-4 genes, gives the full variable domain DTGVSQNPRHKITKRGQNVTFRCDPISEHNRLYWYRQTLGQGPEFLTYFQNEAQLEKSRLLSDRFSAERPKGSFSTLEIQRTEQGDSAMYLCASSLGDSRNEKLFFGSGTQLSVL.